The 28 T cell receptor beta chains below were found in one sample sequenced in a study of blood T cell repertoires in COVID-19 (TCRdb year 2020). Library generation was performed with the immunoSEQ multiplex PCR assay. TCRdb carries this immuneACCESS record with in-frame sequences only. Its versions omit some clonotypes, under half of them owing to an unresolved V gene in the studies checked, with the rest unexplained. Across this sample there are 150,000 or so clones, with approximately 90% seen only once. In total, the top ten clones hold around 15% of the sample. The sequenced material came from peripheral blood. Receptors originate from a man in his late teens or twenties with COVID-19, enrolled during active disease.

The rearrangement uses TRBV19 and TRBJ2-7, with D perhaps matching TRBD1 (6 bases). Looked up from germline, CDR1 is LNHDA and CDR2 is SQIVND (reference sequence). CDR3 length: 13 residues. V was clipped by 6 bases and J by 7 bases, with 16 bases between them. CDR3 loop: CASRETGGREQYF. The CDR3 DNA reads as TGTGCCAGTAGGGAGACAGGTGGTCGGGAGCAGTACTTC.

Notes on this clone: This sample also contains other DNA sequences that code for the same CDR3. This chain uses TRBV9 with TRBJ2-5; 8 nucleotides agree with TRBD1. Per germline, CDR1 SGDLS and CDR2 YYNGEE. With 2 bases clipped from V and 1 base from J, the junction kept 1 base outside the gene matches. This CDR3 has 14 residues. This CDR3 reads CASSVGTGQETQYF. The CDR3 DNA is TGTGCCAGCAGCGTGGGGACAGGCCAAGAGACCCAGTACTTC. The full variable domain, rest sourced from reference TRBV9 and TRBJ2-5, is DSGVTQTPKHLITATGQRVTLRCSPRSGDLSVYWYQQSLDQGLQFLIQYYNGEERAKGNILERFSAQQFPDLHSELNLSSLELGDSALYFCASSVGTGQETQYFGPGTRLLVL.

This chain uses TRBV24-1 with TRBJ2-3; TRBD1 matches at 8 bases. The CDR3 totals 16 residues. With V trimmed by 3 bases and J by 3 bases, 7 bases remained unmatched. From germline, CDR1 is KGHDR and CDR2 SFDVKD. The CDR3 DNA sequence: TGTGCCACCAGTGATATACAGGGGGTCCCGACAGATACGCAGTATTTT. As protein: CATSDIQGVPTDTQYF.

This chain uses TRBV6-2 or TRBV6-3 with TRBJ2-5; TRBD1 is a possible D gene (6 bases). In germline, CDR1 is MNHEY, CDR2 SVGEGT. This CDR3 has 13 amino acids. V was trimmed by 6 bases and J by 7 bases, leaving 15 bases between them. CDR3 nucleotide sequence: TGTGCCAGCAGCTCCACAGGGACGGGGACCCAGTACTTC. This codes for CASSSTGTGTQYF.

The chain employs TRBV9 and TRBJ2-3; D is possibly TRBD2 (6 bases). In germline, CDR1 is SGDLS, CDR2 YYNGEE. Trimming shortened V by 0 bases and J by 3 bases, and 11 bases separated the two germline ends. The CDR3 sequence is 15 residues long. CDR3 sequence reads: CASSVAGSTTDTQYF. DNA for the CDR3: TGTGCCAGCAGCGTAGCCGGGAGTACGACAGATACGCAGTATTTT.

This clone was seen a single time. V is TRBV7-9 and J is TRBJ2-1, with 7 bases identical to TRBD2. This CDR3 has 18 amino acids. The germline gives CDR1 SEHNR, CDR2 FQNEAQ (reference sequence). Trimming took 2 bases from V and 6 from J; bases not matched to a gene: 16. In nucleotides, the CDR3 is TGTGCCAGCAGCTTATTCTTCACGGTAGCGGAGCGGGGCAATGAGCAGTTCTTC. This encodes CASSLFFTVAERGNEQFF. Full variable domain (missing parts from reference TRBV7-9 and TRBJ2-1): DTGVSQNPRHKITKRGQNVTFRCDPISEHNRLYWYRQTLGQGPEFLTYFQNEAQLEKSRLLSDRFSAERPKGSFSTLEIQRTEQGDSAMYLCASSLFFTVAERGNEQFFGPGTRLTVL.

The genes are TRBV6-5 and TRBJ1-2, with D possibly being TRBD1 (5 bases). The V end was cut by 6 bases, the J end by 4 bases, with 15 bases between. The CDR3 contains 14 residues. CDR1 is MNHEY and CDR2 is SVGAGI in the germline V gene. Here the CDR3 DNA reads TGTGCCAGCAGACCGATGGGGGAGGGCTATGGCTACACCTTC. As protein: CASRPMGEGYGYTF.

CDR3 nucleotide sequence: TGTGCCAGCAGATCACTAGCGGGAGCAAGGGAGCAGTACTTC. As protein: CASRSLAGAREQYF. The chain employs TRBV11-2 and TRBJ2-7; TRBD2 agrees at 11 bases. Germline V gives CDR1 SGHAT, CDR2 FQNNGV. V lost 6 bases, J lost 7 bases, and 8 bases stayed unmatched. The CDR3 is 14 residues long. Full variable domain (rest looked up from reference TRBV11-2 and TRBJ2-7): EAGVAQSPRYKIIEKRQSVAFWCNPISGHATLYWYQQILGQGPKLLIQFQNNGVVDDSQLPKDRFSAERLKGVDSTLKIQPAKLEDSAVYLCASRSLAGAREQYFGPGTRLTVT.

This chain connects TRBV28 to TRBJ2-5; TRBD2 aligns across 9 bases. Trimming removed 6 bases from V and 1 base from J; junction bases left unmatched: 3. The CDR3 has 14 amino acids. Germline V lookup: CDR1 MDHEN, CDR2 SYDVKM. The CDR3 spells CASRVLAGQETQYF. In DNA form, the CDR3 reads TGTGCCAGCAGGGTACTAGCGGGCCAAGAGACCCAGTACTTC.

This chain uses TRBV29-1 with TRBJ2-3, with 12 bases identical to TRBD2. Germline-derived CDR1 and CDR2 are SQVTM and ANQGSEA. The CDR3 is 17 amino acids. With 4 bases clipped from V and 3 bases from J, the junction kept 11 bases outside the gene matches. The CDR3 bases are TGCAGCGTTGGAAATACCCGACTAGCGGGAGTTACAGATACGCAGTATTTT. As protein: CSVGNTRLAGVTDTQYF.

The chain joins TRBV28 to TRBJ2-5, with D possibly matching TRBD2 (5 bases). Per the germline V gene, CDR1 is MDHEN and CDR2 is SYDVKM. The CDR3 length is 12 residues. Trimming took off 4 bases at V and 4 bases at J, with 7 bases between the two ends. The CDR3, as DNA: TGTGCCAGCAGTTCGGGGATAGAGACCCAGTACTTC. Residues: CASSSGIETQYF.

This chain links TRBV28 with TRBJ1-6; D not resolved. Germline V lookup: CDR1 MDHEN, CDR2 SYDVKM. The germline V and J ends were trimmed by 5 bases and 5 bases, with 10 bases remaining between them. The CDR3 runs 14 residues. CDR3 protein: CASSVTVDNSPLHF. CDR3 nucleotide sequence: TGTGCCAGCAGTGTCACAGTGGATAATTCACCCCTCCACTTT.

The chain carries TRBV28 and TRBJ2-5; 9 bases agree with TRBD1. The V and J ends lost 7 bases and 5 bases, in that order; junction bases with no gene match: 8. CDR1 is MDHEN and CDR2 is SYDVKM in the germline V gene. CDR3 length equals 14 residues. The CDR3 here is CASIPTGGFETQYF. CDR3 nucleotides: TGTGCCAGCATCCCGACAGGGGGATTTGAGACCCAGTACTTC.

The CDR3, as DNA: TGTGCCAGCAGCCCCGACAGGGGTGGTGGGGCCAACGTCCTGACTTTC. Translated: CASSPDRGGGANVLTF. This rearrangement joins TRBV28 to TRBJ2-6, with TRBD1 identical over 8 bases. Germline-derived CDR1 and CDR2 are MDHEN and SYDVKM. The CDR3 is 16 residues long. The V segment lost 6 bases and the J segment 3 bases; nucleotides outside the gene matches: 7. Full variable domain (outside the CDR3, taken from reference TRBV28 and TRBJ2-6): DVKVTQSSRYLVKRTGEKVFLECVQDMDHENMFWYRQDPGLGLRLIYFSYDVKMKEKGDIPEGYSVSREKKERFSLILESASTNQTSMYLCASSPDRGGGANVLTFGAGSRLTVL.

The chain recombines TRBV5-1 with TRBJ2-1, with 7 bases identical to TRBD2. The CDR3 totals 15 residues. V lost 7 bases and J lost 1; bases outside the gene matches: 8. CDR1 SGHRS and CDR2 YFSETQ come from the germline V gene. CDR3 nucleotide sequence: TGCGCCAGCTTATTGACGGGAGGTTCCTACAATGAGCAGTTCTTC. Translation: CASLLTGGSYNEQFF.

The V and J genes are TRBV10-3 and TRBJ2-7; 9 bases agree with TRBD1. Per germline, CDR1 ENHRY and CDR2 SYGVKD. V was pared by 6 bases and J by 2 bases, with 5 bases of the junction left unmatched. The CDR3 covers 14 residues. The CDR3 loop is CAIRGDRATYEQYF. CDR3 DNA: TGTGCCATCAGGGGGGACAGGGCGACCTACGAGCAGTACTTC.

The chain carries TRBV4-2 and TRBJ2-3, with TRBD1 identical over 7 bases. CDR1 and CDR2 (germline): LGHNA, YNFKEQ. V dropped 1 base and J dropped 6; count of bases not matched to a gene: 10. There are 16 residues in the CDR3. Here the CDR3 reads CASSQATGTAGDTQYF. As DNA, the CDR3 is TGTGCCAGCAGCCAAGCAACCGGGACAGCCGGCGATACGCAGTATTTT.

The chain is built from TRBV29-1 and TRBJ2-5, with 8 bases fitting TRBD1. Germline V gene data show CDR1 as SQVTM and CDR2 as ANQGSEA. CDR3 length: 15 amino acids. V dropped 7 bases and J dropped 2; count of bases not matched to a gene: 12. CDR3 DNA sequence: TGCAGCGCTCGACTCCCAGGGGGCGAACAAGAGACCCAGTACTTC. Encoded protein: CSARLPGGEQETQYF.

The CDR3 sequence: CASSNDRGGWKTQYF. In nucleotides, the CDR3 is TGTGCCAGCAGTAACGACAGGGGAGGTTGGAAGACCCAGTACTTC. J is TRBJ2-5 and V is TRBV6-5, with 8 nucleotides matching TRBD1. This CDR3 region has 15 residues. V was pared by 5 bases and J by 6 bases, with 11 bases of the junction left unmatched. Per germline, CDR1 MNHEY and CDR2 SVGAGI.

The V and J genes are TRBV6-2 or TRBV6-3 and TRBJ1-5; 10 nucleotides line up with TRBD1. V gave up 4 bases and J gave up 6 bases; unmatched junction bases: 12. The CDR3 spans 17 residues. CDR1 MNHEY and CDR2 SVGEGT come from the germline V gene. In DNA form, the CDR3 reads TGTGCCAGCAGTTCCACCTTGACAGGGGGCTGGAGTCAGCCCCAGCATTTT. This sequence encodes CASSSTLTGGWSQPQHF.

The chain uses TRBV29-1 and TRBJ2-2; the D is unclear. Trimming took 6 bases from V and 7 from J, leaving 9 bases between them. The germline CDR1 and CDR2 sequences are SQVTM and ANQGSEA. The CDR3 is 11 residues long. The CDR3 nucleotides are TGCAGCGTCCTCTATGGCGGGGAGCTGTTTTTT. Translated, it gives CSVLYGGELFF.

This clone was recorded only once. The V and J genes are TRBV24-1 and TRBJ1-1; 7 bases match TRBD1. With 4 bases clipped from V and 4 bases from J, the junction kept 20 bases outside the gene matches. The CDR3 totals 19 residues. Looked up from germline, CDR1 is KGHDR and CDR2 is SFDVKD. The CDR3 here is CATSEGRGKSLEGSTEAFF. The CDR3 nucleotides read TGTGCCACCAGTGAGGGCAGGGGGAAATCTCTAGAAGGGAGCACTGAAGCTTTCTTT.

The chain joins TRBV12-3 or TRBV12-4 to TRBJ1-2, with 10 bases fitting TRBD1. This CDR3 is 13 amino acids long. V shed 5 bases, J shed 8 bases, and the junction held 5 bases outside the gene matches. CDR3 sequence reads: CASSRQGARGYTF. DNA for the CDR3: TGTGCCAGCAGTAGACAGGGGGCGCGGGGCTACACCTTC.

This clone was detected only once. The chain recombines TRBV19 with TRBJ2-3; tentative D call: TRBD2 (5 bases). There are 13 residues in the CDR3. Germline V gives CDR1 LNHDA, CDR2 SQIVND (reference sequence). V lost 5 bases, J lost 3 bases, and 9 bases lay in between. In nucleotides, the CDR3 is TGTGCCAGTAGTTTATCGGGGACAGATACGCAGTATTTT. Translated, it gives CASSLSGTDTQYF.

This chain joins TRBV7-9 and TRBJ2-5; TRBD2 matches at 7 bases. Trimming removed 3 bases from V and 2 bases from J; junction bases left unmatched: 6. CDR1 is SEHNR and CDR2 is FQNEAQ in the germline V gene (reference sequence). This CDR3 has 15 amino acids. The CDR3 nucleotides are TGTGCCAGCAGCTTGCCCGGACTAGGGCAAGAGACCCAGTACTTC. This codes for CASSLPGLGQETQYF.

A few counts support this clone. This chain links TRBV2 with TRBJ1-5, with D perhaps matching TRBD1 (5 bases). The CDR3 covers 18 residues. CDR1 and CDR2 from the germline V gene are SNHLY and FYNNEI. V lost 2 bases, J lost 7 bases, and 24 bases lay in between. CDR3 residues: CASSETGRPTQGLQPQHF. DNA of the CDR3: TGTGCCAGCAGTGAAACCGGCAGGCCCACGCAGGGCTTGCAGCCCCAGCATTTT.

The rearrangement uses TRBV7-2 and TRBJ2-3; 9 bases are a match to TRBD2. The V segment lost 1 base and the J segment 4 bases; nucleotides outside the gene matches: 3. The CDR3 loop spans 15 amino acids. Germline-derived CDR1 and CDR2 are SGHTA and FQGNSA. The CDR3 DNA sequence: TGTGCCAGCAGCTTAGTGAGCGGGAGGTCAGATACGCAGTATTTT. Translating it yields CASSLVSGRSDTQYF.

This chain connects TRBV18 to TRBJ1-1; tentative D call: TRBD1 (6 bases). Germline V gene sequence: CDR1 KGHSH, CDR2 LQKENI. The CDR3 consists of 11 residues. V lost 4 bases and J 8 bases, leaving 8 bases between the germline ends. The CDR3, as DNA: TGTGCCAGCTCACTCGGACAGGAAGCTTTCTTT. Amino acid sequence: CASSLGQEAFF.